The present entry profiles one T cell receptor (beta chain) with its context. This entry is derived from a study of cytomegalovirus exposure and HLA in healthy donors. Both 60 Vbeta primers and 13 Jbeta primers went into the PCR. Clones were read by immunoSEQ multiplex PCR, and TCRdb kept only the in-frame ones, dropping some. Of about 100,000 clones in the sample, roughly 75% were seen once. The CDR3 is 18 residues long. The V gene end was trimmed by 0 bases and the J gene end by 0 bases; junction bases not matched to a gene: 4. Germline V gene sequence: CDR1 SGHNT, CDR2 YYREEE (reference sequence). The specimen was PBMCs. This chain connects TRBV5-4 to TRBJ2-1, with 12 bases that match TRBD2. This TCR was sampled from a young woman in good health and CMV-seropositive. The CDR3: CASSLAPSGRASYNEQFF. CDR3 nucleotides: TGTGCCAGCAGCTTGGCGCCTAGCGGGAGGGCCTCCTACAATGAGCAGTTCTTC.